This T cell receptor beta chain emerged from a study of blood T cells in healthy people across ages. A second PCR, run for about 7 to 11 cycles, used a sample-barcoded 5' primer plus a J-beta primer mix. TCRdb fed the 5' RACE reads into MiXCR, producing one record per CDR3 protein. The sample lists approximately 1.5 million distinct CDR3 sequences, about 31% occurring once. Trimming stripped 7 bases from V and 2 bases from J, with 14 bases between. The CDR3 sequence is 14 residues long. Germline V CDR1 and CDR2: MNHNS, SASEGT. As concerns this clonotype: Its antigen is undetermined.

General study results and limits: Significant beta diversity loss was already apparent by age about 42, declining roughly linearly. What prevented conclusive comparison of naive and antigen-experienced cells was that PBMCs were unsorted. Versus aged donors, long-lived donors had higher diversity and more naive CD4+ cells. There was no known CMV status for donors, so expanded clonotype changes were possibly confounded.

The TCR comes from a woman aged 25 to 39 in good health. Source material: blood. The rearrangement links TRBV6-1 to TRBJ1-2, with D uncertain. In nucleotides, the CDR3 is TGTGCCAGCATAGAAACCTTGAACAACTATGGCTACACCTTC. This sequence encodes CASIETLNNYGYTF.